The following is a T cell receptor (beta chain) sequence with its context. No antigen is known for it. The sample holds no much larger clone one base away, and base qualities are not on file. The data originate from a study of CD8 T cells in Susac syndrome (dated by TCRdb to the late 2010s). Notes on the research overall: Whether CD8+ T cell activation and differentiation in Susac syndrome was antigen driven was tested using repertoire sequencing.

What the work shows at the level of the full study, not this receptor alone: The TCR sequencing and HLA analysis was acknowledged to have included a relatively small number of individuals.

The CDR3 numbers 15 residues from cysteine through phenylalanine. The only DNA kept is the CDR3, 45 bases in frame from the first base. The CDR1 and CDR2 encoded by the germline V gene (reference sequence) are SEHNR and FQNEAQ. The trim is 1 base for V and 4 bases for J, with a gap of 8 bases between the germline ends. Peripheral blood CD8+ and CD4+ T cells from healthy donors, Susac syndrome patients and multiple sclerosis patients were profiled using high-throughput TCR beta sequencing. The multiple sclerosis controls were treatment-naive patients whose relapsing-remitting disease, either stable or active, fulfilled the revised McDonald criteria. Bulk CD8+ and CD4+ T cells were purified by magnetic negative isolation, while CD8+ TEMRA cells were enriched using FACS. Blood was collected in EDTA tubes and processed within 24 hours, with PBMCs isolated through density gradient centrifugation. PBMCs intended for TCR sequencing were cryopreserved in liquid nitrogen and thawed later in a water bath at 37 degrees C. Purity of sorted or isolated CD4+, CD8+ and CD8+ TEMRA cells was at least 90%.

RNA was extracted using the RNeasy kit, and roughly 0.45 to 1 microgram was reverse transcribed with random hexamers. The immunoSEQ multiplex PCR assay, which covers 54 Vbeta and 13 Jbeta segments, was used to amplify TCR beta CDR3 regions. PCR amplification bias was corrected using a synthetic template baseline for primer optimization and computational correction. As for the authors' bioinformatics: Reads were assigned to V, D and J genes according to IMGT and analyzed in immunoSEQ Analyzer, with only productive sequences retained. Clonality was computed as one minus Shannon entropy normalized by log2 of the number of productive unique sequences. For each patient and control, public and private clones were evaluated within the 100 most prevalent clones. Clones were defined as Susac-specific if absent from the healthy and MS cohorts, from more than 900 published viral clones and from other ImmuneACCESS disease sequences. TCRdb itself trimmed the public reads at Q25 with fastp, ran MiXCR and retained productive beta chains. Identical CDR3 proteins give one entry, which carries the most common genes and DNA. TCRdb, not the authors, supplied the V and J calls. Across this sample there are nearly 200,000 distinct CDR3 sequences, with nearly 95% seen only once. In total, the top ten clones hold 0.085% to 0.095% of the sample.

This sequence uses TRBV7-9 and TRBJ1-6; no D gene is confidently identified. The specimen was CD4+ T cells from PBMCs. This TCR came from a human donor with multiple sclerosis. CDR3 reads: CASSLETVYNSPLHF. The DNA reads TGTGCCAGCAGCTTAGAAACAGTTTATAATTCACCCCTCCACTTT. Reference TRBV7-9 and TRBJ1-6 proteins supply the regions before and after the CDR3; the full variable domain is: DTGVSQNPRHKITKRGQNVTFRCDPISEHNRLYWYRQTLGQGPEFLTYFQNEAQLEKSRLLSDRFSAERPKGSFSTLEIQRTEQGDSAMYLCASSLETVYNSPLHFGNGTRLTVT.